The source of this T cell receptor (beta chain) is a study of early T cells in non-severe SARS-CoV-2 infection. TCRdb analysed the 5' RACE reads with MiXCR anew, one entry per CDR3 protein. The sample contains approximately 110,000 distinct CDR3 sequences, 15% of which appear only once. A few counts support this clonotype. J lost 5 bases, V lost 5 bases, and 10 bases had no gene match. CDR1 is SGHTA, CDR2 FQGTGA, per germline. There are 16 residues in the CDR3. The clonotype originates from an adult who was a healthcare worker with PCR-confirmed SARS-CoV-2 infection or an uninfected control (not recorded which). The rearrangement joins TRBV7-3 to TRBJ2-1, with TRBD1 matching 9 bases. The material sequenced was whole blood. CDR3 sequence: CASSPGLGQGNNEQFF. The DNA of the CDR3 is TGTGCCAGCAGCCCGGGACTCGGACAGGGGAACAATGAGCAGTTCTTC. Variable domain in full (rest from reference TRBV7-3 and TRBJ2-1): GAGVSQTPSNKVTEKGKYVELRCDPISGHTALYWYRQSLGQGPEFLIYFQGTGAADDSGLPNDRFFAVRPEGSVSTLKIQRTERGDSAVYLCASSPGLGQGNNEQFFGPGTRLTVL.